This T cell receptor (beta chain) was identified in a study of T cells in Graves' hyperthyroidism and ophthalmopathy. Stable disease denoted Graves' hyperthyroidism without ophthalmopathy progression within 18 months. Cells are PBMCs isolated from over 7.5 ml of fresh blood. Study-wide findings and caveats: The blood repertoire included most of the expanded thyroid clonotypes above 0.001.

Researchers took RNA transcripts and amplified the TCR beta CDR3 regions from them. The TCR CDR3 was amplified in a first-round RT-PCR using the HTBI primer set. MiXCR, applied by TCRdb to the multiplex PCR reads, yields one record per CDR3 protein. The sample holds about 740,000 distinct CDR3 sequences, 14% seen once. Germline-derived CDR1 and CDR2 are MDHEN and SYDVKM. The V end was cut by 2 bases, the J end by 7 bases, with 12 bases between. The CDR3 spans 14 residues. This clonotype has a count of ten or more. The antigen is undetermined. This receptor was identified in a woman younger than 30 with Graves' hyperthyroidism. This chain links TRBV28 with TRBJ1-5; D not certain. The sample taken for sequencing was blood. The CDR3 bases are TGTGCCAGCAGTTTAAGTTGGGGTTCCCAGCCCCAGCATTTT. It specifies CASSLSWGSQPQHF.